What follows are 2 T cell receptor beta chains derived from one specimen sequenced in a study of sequential checkpoint blockade in melanoma. Treatment meaning: randomized to nivolumab then ipilimumab (arm A) or the reverse (arm B). Assay: immunoSEQ multiplex PCR; the TCRdb copy retains only in-frame clones and omits some. The sample includes about 2,300 clones, around 24% seen only once; the top ten take 4% to 5.5%. Sequences were derived from tumor tissue (inferred from file names), sampled from a patient given nivolumab and ipilimumab in sequence. The receptor set was obtained from a human donor with melanoma.

J is TRBJ2-7 and V is TRBV28, with D perhaps TRBD1 or TRBD2 (5 bases each). Trimming pared 0 bases from V and 5 bases from J, leaving 5 bases between. Per the germline V gene, CDR1 is MDHEN and CDR2 is SYDVKM. The CDR3 is made up of 12 amino acids. This chain's CDR3 is CASSLWGDEQYF. CDR3 sequence (DNA): TGTGCCAGCAGTTTATGGGGGGACGAGCAGTACTTC. Based on the CDR3 plus reference TRBV28 and TRBJ2-7, the full variable domain is DVKVTQSSRYLVKRTGEKVFLECVQDMDHENMFWYRQDPGLGLRLIYFSYDVKMKEKGDIPEGYSVSREKKERFSLILESASTNQTSMYLCASSLWGDEQYFGPGTRLTVT.

A few counts support this clone. The chain links TRBV28 to TRBJ1-4, with D perhaps matching TRBD1 (5 bases). Germline V lookup: CDR1 MDHEN, CDR2 SYDVKM. CDR3 length equals 15 residues. V lost 6 bases and J lost 7, with 18 bases in between. For the CDR3, the DNA is TGTGCCAGCAGGCATGAGGGGTTCTCAAGTGAAAAACTGTTTTTT. It translates to CASRHEGFSSEKLFF.